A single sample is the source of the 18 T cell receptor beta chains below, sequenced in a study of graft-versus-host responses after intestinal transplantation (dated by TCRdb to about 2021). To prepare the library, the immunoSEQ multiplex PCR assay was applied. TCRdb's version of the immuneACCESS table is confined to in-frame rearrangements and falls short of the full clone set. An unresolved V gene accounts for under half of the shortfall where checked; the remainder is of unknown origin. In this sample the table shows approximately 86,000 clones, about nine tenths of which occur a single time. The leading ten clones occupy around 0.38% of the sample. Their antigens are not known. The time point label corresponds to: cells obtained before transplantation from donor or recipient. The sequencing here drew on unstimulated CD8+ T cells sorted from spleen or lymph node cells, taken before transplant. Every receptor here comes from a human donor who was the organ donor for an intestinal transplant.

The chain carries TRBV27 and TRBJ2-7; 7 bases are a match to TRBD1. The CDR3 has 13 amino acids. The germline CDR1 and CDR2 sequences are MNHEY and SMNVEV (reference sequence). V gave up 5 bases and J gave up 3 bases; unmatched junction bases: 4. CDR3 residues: CASSPGTVYEQYF. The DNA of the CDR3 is TGTGCCAGCAGTCCCGGGACAGTCTACGAGCAGTACTTC.

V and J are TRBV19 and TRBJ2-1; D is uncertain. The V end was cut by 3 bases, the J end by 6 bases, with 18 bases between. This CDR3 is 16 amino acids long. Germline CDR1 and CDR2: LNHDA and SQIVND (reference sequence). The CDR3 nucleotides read TGTGCCAGTAGTATTTCTTGGGCCGAGCTTTCCAATGAGCAGTTCTTC. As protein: CASSISWAELSNEQFF. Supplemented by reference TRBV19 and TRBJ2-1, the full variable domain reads DGGITQSPKYLFRKEGQNVTLSCEQNLNHDAMYWYRQDPGQGLRLIYYSQIVNDFQKGDIAEGYSVSREKKESFPLTVTSAQKNPTAFYLCASSISWAELSNEQFFGPGTRLTVL.

The CDR3 sequence: CASRHNTGGADEQYF. CDR3 nucleotides: TGCGCCAGCAGACACAATACAGGGGGCGCGGACGAGCAGTACTTC. This sequence joins TRBV4-1 and TRBJ2-7, with 9 positions matching TRBD1. The junction had 11 bases not matched to a gene; V was cut back by 6 bases and J by 5 bases. This CDR3 contains 15 residues. Germline lookup yields CDR1 MGHRA and CDR2 YSYEKL.

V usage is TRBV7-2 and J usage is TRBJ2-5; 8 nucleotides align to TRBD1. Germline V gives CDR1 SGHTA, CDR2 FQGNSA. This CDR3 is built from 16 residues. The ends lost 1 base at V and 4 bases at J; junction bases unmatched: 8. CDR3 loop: CASSLGLGQVAETQYF. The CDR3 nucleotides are TGTGCCAGCAGCTTAGGCTTGGGACAGGTCGCAGAGACCCAGTACTTC.

The CDR3 loop is CASSFAGTGLTDTQYF. Written as DNA, the CDR3 is TGTGCCAGCAGTTTTGCCGGGACAGGGCTGACAGATACGCAGTATTTT. The gene calls are TRBV6-5 and TRBJ2-3, with TRBD1 identical over 9 bases. The length of the CDR3 is 16 residues. CDR1 and CDR2 (germline): MNHEY, SVGAGI. With V trimmed by 4 bases and J by 3 bases, 8 bases remained unmatched.

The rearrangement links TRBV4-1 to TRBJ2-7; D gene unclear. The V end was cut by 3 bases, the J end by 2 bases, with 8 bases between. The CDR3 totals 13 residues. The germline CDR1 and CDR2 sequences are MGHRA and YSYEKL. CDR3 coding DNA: TGCGCCAGCAGCCACCAGGTGGCCTACGAGCAGTACTTC. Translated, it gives CASSHQVAYEQYF.

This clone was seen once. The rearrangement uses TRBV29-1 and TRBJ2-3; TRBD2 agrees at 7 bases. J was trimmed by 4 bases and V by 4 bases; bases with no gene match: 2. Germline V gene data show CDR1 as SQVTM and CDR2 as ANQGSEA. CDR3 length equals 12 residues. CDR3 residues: CSVVSGPDTQYF. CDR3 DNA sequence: TGCAGCGTTGTTAGCGGGCCAGATACGCAGTATTTT.

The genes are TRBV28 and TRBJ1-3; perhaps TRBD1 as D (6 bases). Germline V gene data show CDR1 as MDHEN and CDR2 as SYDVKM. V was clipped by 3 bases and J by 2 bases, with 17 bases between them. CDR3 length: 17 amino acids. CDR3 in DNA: TGTGCCAGCAGTTTGAGGTTTGGACAGTACCCTGGAAACACCATATATTTT. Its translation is CASSLRFGQYPGNTIYF.

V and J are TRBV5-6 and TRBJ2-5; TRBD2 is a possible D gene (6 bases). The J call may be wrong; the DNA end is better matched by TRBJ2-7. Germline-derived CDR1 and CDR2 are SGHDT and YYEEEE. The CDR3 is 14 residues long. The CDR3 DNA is TGTGCCAGCAGCTCCGGGACTGAGACCTACGAGCAGTACTTC. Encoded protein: CASSSGTETYEQYF.

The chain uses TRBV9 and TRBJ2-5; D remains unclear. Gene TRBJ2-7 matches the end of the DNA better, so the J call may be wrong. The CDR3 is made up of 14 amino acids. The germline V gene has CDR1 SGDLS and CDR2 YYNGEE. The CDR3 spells CASSVGGGTYEQYF. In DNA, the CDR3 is TGTGCCAGCAGCGTAGGCGGTGGAACCTACGAGCAGTACTTC.

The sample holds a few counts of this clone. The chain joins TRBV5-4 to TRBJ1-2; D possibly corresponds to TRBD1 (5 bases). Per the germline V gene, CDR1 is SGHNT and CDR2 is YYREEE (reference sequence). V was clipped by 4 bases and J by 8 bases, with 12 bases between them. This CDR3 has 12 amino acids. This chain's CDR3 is CASSLQGIGYTF. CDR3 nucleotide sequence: TGTGCCAGCAGCCTCCAGGGTATAGGCTACACCTTC.

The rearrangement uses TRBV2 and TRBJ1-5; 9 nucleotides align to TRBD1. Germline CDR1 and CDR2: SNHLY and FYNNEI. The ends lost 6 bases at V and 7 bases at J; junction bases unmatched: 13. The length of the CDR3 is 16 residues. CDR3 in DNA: TGTGCCAGCAGGGATCCGGGACAGGGAGTCGGGCAGCCCCAGCATTTT. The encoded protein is CASRDPGQGVGQPQHF.

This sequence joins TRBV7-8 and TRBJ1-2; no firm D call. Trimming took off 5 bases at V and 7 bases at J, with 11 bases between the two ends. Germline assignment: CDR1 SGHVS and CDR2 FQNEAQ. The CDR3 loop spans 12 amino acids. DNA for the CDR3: TGTGCCAGCAGCCCCCCCCCATTTGGCTACACCTTC. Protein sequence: CASSPPPFGYTF.

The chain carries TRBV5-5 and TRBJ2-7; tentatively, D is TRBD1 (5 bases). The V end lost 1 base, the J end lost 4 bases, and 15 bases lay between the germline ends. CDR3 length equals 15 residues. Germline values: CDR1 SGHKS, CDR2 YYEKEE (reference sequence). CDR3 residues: CASSLYQGGGYEQYF. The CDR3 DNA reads TGTGCCAGCAGCTTGTATCAGGGTGGTGGTTACGAGCAGTACTTC.

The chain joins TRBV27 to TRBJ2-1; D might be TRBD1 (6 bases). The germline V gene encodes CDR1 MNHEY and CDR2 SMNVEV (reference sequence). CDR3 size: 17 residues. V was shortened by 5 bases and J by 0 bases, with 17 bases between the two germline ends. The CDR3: CASSHGQFQSSYNEQFF. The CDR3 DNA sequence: TGTGCCAGCAGTCACGGACAGTTCCAGAGCTCCTACAATGAGCAGTTCTTC.

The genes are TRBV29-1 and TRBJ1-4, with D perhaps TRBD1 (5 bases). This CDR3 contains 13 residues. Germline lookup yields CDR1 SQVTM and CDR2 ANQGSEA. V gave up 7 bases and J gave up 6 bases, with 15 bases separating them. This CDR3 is CSAGGGSDEKLFF. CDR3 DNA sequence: TGCAGCGCCGGTGGGGGGAGTGATGAAAAACTGTTTTTT. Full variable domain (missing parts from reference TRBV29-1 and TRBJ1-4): SAVISQKPSRDICQRGTSLTIQCQVDSQVTMMFWYRQQPGQSLTLIATANQGSEATYESGFVIDKFPISRPNLTFSTLTVSNMSPEDSSIYLCSAGGGSDEKLFFGSGTQLSVL.

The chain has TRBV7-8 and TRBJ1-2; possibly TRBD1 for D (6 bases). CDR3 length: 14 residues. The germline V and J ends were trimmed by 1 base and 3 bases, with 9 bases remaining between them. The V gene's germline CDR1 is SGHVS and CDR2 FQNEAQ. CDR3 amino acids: CASSLGPGDYGYTF. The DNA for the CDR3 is TGTGCCAGCAGCTTAGGGCCAGGGGACTATGGCTACACCTTC.

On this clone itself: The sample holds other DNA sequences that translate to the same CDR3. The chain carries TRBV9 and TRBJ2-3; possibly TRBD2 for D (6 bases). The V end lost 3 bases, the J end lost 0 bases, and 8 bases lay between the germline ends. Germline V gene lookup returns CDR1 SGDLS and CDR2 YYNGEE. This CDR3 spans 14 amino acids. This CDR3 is CASSGSGSTDTQYF. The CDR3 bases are TGTGCCAGCAGCGGTAGCGGTAGCACAGATACGCAGTATTTT.